This is a list of T cell receptor beta chains from one sample in a study of T cell responses to AZD1222 COVID-19 vaccine. Sequencing used immunoSEQ multiplex PCR; TCRdb keeps in-frame clones, though not all of them. The table has 180,000 or so clones, roughly 92% seen once; the top ten hold 0.9% to 1.1%. The sample was peripheral blood, taken 28 days after the second AZD1222 dose. These TCRs come from an adult who received the AZD1222 COVID-19 vaccine. CDR3s include the opening cysteine and the closing phenylalanine or tryptophan. Each record gives: D gene, clone size, J gene, V gene, CDR3 protein, CDR3 DNA. The D gene is left open where the match is weak. Some rows mark clone size as missing; the rest say once, few, many or name a class of expanded clone.

>NA|NA|TRBJ1-1|TRBV15
CATSSTPGLTEAFF
TGTGCCACCAGCAGCACCCCGGGACTGACGGAAGCTTTCTTT
>NA|NA|TRBJ2-1|TRBV11-1
CASSLADPTNEQFF
TGTGCCAGCAGCTTAGCGGACCCGACCAATGAGCAGTTCTTC
>NA|NA|TRBJ2-5|TRBV20-1
CSASGQGGKTQYF
TGCAGTGCTAGTGGCCAGGGTGGTAAGACCCAGTACTTC
>TRBD2|NA|TRBJ2-7|TRBV11-1
CASSLEAGAREQYF
TGTGCCAGCAGCTTAGAAGCGGGGGCAAGGGAGCAGTACTTC
>NA|NA|TRBJ2-7|TRBV24-1
CATSGAGTQSYEQYF
TGTGCCACCAGTGGGGCCGGGACACAATCCTACGAGCAGTACTTC
>NA|NA|TRBJ2-3|TRBV29-1
CSLRVGTDTQYF
TGCAGCCTCCGAGTTGGCACAGATACGCAGTATTTT
>NA|few|TRBJ2-3|TRBV18
CASSPSGDTQYF
TGTGCCAGCTCACCTTCGGGGGATACGCAGTATTTT
>NA|NA|TRBJ1-4|TRBV7-2
CASSLRGLNEKLFF
TGTGCCAGCAGCTTAAGGGGTCTAAATGAAAAACTGTTTTTT
>NA|NA|TRBJ1-3|TRBV28
CASSPPRSSGNTIYF
TGTGCCAGCAGTCCCCCGCGGAGCTCTGGAAACACCATATATTTT
>TRBD1|NA|TRBJ2-3|TRBV24-1
CATSDSGTGSTDTQYF
TGTGCCACCAGTGATTCGGGGACAGGGAGCACAGATACGCAGTATTTT
>NA|NA|TRBJ1-1|TRBV7-9
CASSTQPLNTEAFF
TGTGCCAGCAGTACACAGCCTCTCAACACTGAAGCTTTCTTT
>NA|NA|TRBJ1-5|TRBV6-6
CASRQNAGQPQHF
TGTGCCAGCAGACAAAACGCCGGGCAGCCCCAGCATTTT
>TRBD2|NA|TRBJ2-1|TRBV28
CASILAGRNEQFF
TGTGCCAGCATTCTAGCGGGGAGGAATGAGCAGTTCTTC
>NA|NA|TRBJ2-7|TRBV6-5
CASSYSGGSYEQYF
TGTGCCAGCAGTTACTCTGGCGGCTCCTACGAGCAGTACTTC
>NA|NA|TRBJ1-6|TRBV19
CASNHGQTDNSPLHF
TGTGCCAGTAACCACGGACAGACCGATAATTCACCCCTCCACTTT
>NA|NA|TRBJ2-3|TRBV4-3
CASSHSRGNTQYF
TGCGCCAGCAGCCACAGCAGGGGAAATACGCAGTATTTT
>NA|few|TRBJ1-1|TRBV12-3/TRBV12-4
CASSLFSGEAFF
TGTGCCAGCAGTTTATTCTCCGGGGAAGCTTTCTTT
>TRBD1|NA|TRBJ1-3|TRBV19
CASSVQGAGNTIYF
TGTGCCAGTAGTGTCCAGGGGGCCGGAAACACCATATATTTT
>NA|NA|TRBJ2-1|TRBV9
CASSVRLGFGEQFF
TGTGCCAGCAGCGTTCGTCTAGGGTTCGGTGAGCAGTTCTTC
>TRBD1|NA|TRBJ2-1|TRBV30
CAWSPRQGAARNEQFF
TGTGCCTGGAGCCCACGCCAGGGGGCGGCGCGCAATGAGCAGTTCTTC
>TRBD2|NA|TRBJ2-2|TRBV3-1/TRBV3-2
CASSWTSGGLNTGELFF
TGTGCCAGCAGCTGGACTAGCGGGGGGCTCAACACCGGGGAGCTGTTTTTT
>NA|NA|TRBJ2-1|TRBV18
CASSLMTAQGPYNEQFF
TGTGCCAGCTCCCTCATGACAGCACAGGGTCCCTACAATGAGCAGTTCTTC
>NA|NA|TRBJ1-2|TRBV27
CASSLVSGDYGYTF
TGTGCCAGCAGTTTGGTCTCAGGGGACTATGGCTACACCTTC
>NA|once|TRBJ2-6|TRBV21-1
CASFSGANVLTF
TGTGCCAGTTTCTCTGGGGCCAACGTCCTGACTTTC
>NA|NA|TRBJ2-1|TRBV9
CASSTTGVEQFF
TGTGCCAGCAGCACTACGGGTGTAGAGCAGTTCTTC
>NA|NA|TRBJ1-4|TRBV11-2
CASSSGGGLLEKLFF
TGTGCCAGCAGCTCCGGGGGGGGCCTTCTGGAAAAACTGTTTTTT